Included here is one TCR beta chain sequence, with context. The record originates from a study of blood T cell repertoires in COVID-19. TCRdb's copy holds only in-frame clones and misses some; the assay was immunoSEQ multiplex PCR. This sample yields over 100,000 clones, of which roughly 92% are seen a single time; approximately 2% belongs to the top ten. V lost 1 base, J lost 7 bases, and 10 bases lay in between. This CDR3 comprises 12 residues. CDR1 is SQVTM and CDR2 is ANQGSEA in the germline V gene. This TCR was sampled from a woman between 45 and 60 years old with COVID-19, enrolled during active disease. V usage is TRBV29-1 and J usage is TRBJ1-1; perhaps TRBD1 as D (6 bases). Input material: peripheral blood. This chain's CDR3 is CSVEGDTLEAFF. The CDR3 DNA reads TGCAGCGTTGAAGGGGACACGCTTGAAGCTTTCTTT.